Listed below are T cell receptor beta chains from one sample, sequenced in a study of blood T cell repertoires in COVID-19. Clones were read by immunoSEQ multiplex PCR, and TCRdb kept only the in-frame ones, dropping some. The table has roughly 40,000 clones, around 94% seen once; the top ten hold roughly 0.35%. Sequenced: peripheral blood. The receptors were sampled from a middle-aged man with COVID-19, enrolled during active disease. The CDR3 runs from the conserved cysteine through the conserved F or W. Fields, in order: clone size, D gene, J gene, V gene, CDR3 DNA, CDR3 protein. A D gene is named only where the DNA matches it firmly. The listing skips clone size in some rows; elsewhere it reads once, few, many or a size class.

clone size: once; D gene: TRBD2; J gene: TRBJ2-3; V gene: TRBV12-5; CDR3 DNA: TGTGCTAGTGGCCGCATAAGGGGACTATTGACCACAGATACGCAGTATTTT; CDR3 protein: CASGRIRGLLTTDTQYF
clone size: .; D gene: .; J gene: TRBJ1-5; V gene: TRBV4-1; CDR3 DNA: TGCGCCAGCAGCCAAGATCAGGTTGGACAGCGCAATCAGCCCCAGCATTTT; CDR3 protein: CASSQDQVGQRNQPQHF
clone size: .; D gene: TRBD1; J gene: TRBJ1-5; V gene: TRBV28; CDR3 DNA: TGTGCCAGCAGTTTACCCCCGGGGGGACAGGGAGGTATCAATCAGCCCCAGCATTTT; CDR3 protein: CASSLPPGGQGGINQPQHF
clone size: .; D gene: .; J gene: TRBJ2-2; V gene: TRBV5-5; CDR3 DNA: TGTGCCAGCAGCTTGGGGTTCAGGATTCTCGCCGGGGAGCTGTTTTTT; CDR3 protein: CASSLGFRILAGELFF
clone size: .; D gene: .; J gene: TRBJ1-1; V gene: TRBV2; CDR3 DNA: TGTGCCAGCAGTATGACAGGACCCGAAGCTTTCTTT; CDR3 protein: CASSMTGPEAFF
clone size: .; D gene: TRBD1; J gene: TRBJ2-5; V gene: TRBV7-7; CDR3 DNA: TGTGCTAGCAGTTTCGGACAGGGGGCATCTCAAGAGACCCAGTACTTC; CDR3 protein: CASSFGQGASQETQYF
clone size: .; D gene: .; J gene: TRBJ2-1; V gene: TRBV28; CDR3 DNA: TGTGCCAGCAGCCCGGTATTTCGCTCCTACAATGAGCAGTTCTTC; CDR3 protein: CASSPVFRSYNEQFF
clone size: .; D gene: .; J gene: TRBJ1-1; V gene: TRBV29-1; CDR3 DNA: TGCAGCGACCTCAGGGGTACTGAAGCTTTCTTT; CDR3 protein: CSDLRGTEAFF
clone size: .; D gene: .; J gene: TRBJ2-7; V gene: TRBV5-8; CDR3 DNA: TGTGCCAGCAGCTTGGGCCAGGTCAGGGCCTACGAGCAGTACTTC; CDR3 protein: CASSLGQVRAYEQYF
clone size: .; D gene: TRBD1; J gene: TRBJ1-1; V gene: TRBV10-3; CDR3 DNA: TGTGCCATCCATGGACAGGGGCCCCCTGAAGCTTTCTTT; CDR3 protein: CAIHGQGPPEAFF
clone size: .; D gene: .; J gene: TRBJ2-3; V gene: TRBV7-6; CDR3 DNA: TGTGCCAGCAGCTTAGGTAGCGGCTCTAGCACAGATACGCAGTATTTT; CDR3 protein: CASSLGSGSSTDTQYF
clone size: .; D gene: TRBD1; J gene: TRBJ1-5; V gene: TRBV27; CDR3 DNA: TGTGCCAGCAGTCGGACAGGGGGCCATCAGCCCCAGCATTTT; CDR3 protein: CASSRTGGHQPQHF
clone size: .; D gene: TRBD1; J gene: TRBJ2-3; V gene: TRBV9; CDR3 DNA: TGTGCCAGCAGCCGGGACAGGGTCCGATTCACAGATACGCAGTATTTT; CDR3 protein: CASSRDRVRFTDTQYF
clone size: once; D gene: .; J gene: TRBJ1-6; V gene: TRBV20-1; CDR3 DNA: TGCAGTGCAGGCCTCGGGGCCCTCCACTTT; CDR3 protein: CSAGLGALHF
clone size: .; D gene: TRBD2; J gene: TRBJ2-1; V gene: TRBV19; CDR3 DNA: TGTGCCACCGAGCTAGCGGGAGGAGTGAATGAGCAGTTCTTC; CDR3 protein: CATELAGGVNEQFF
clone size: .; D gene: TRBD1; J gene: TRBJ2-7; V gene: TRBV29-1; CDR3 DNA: TGCAGCGCCGGGACAGCTTCCCCCTACGAGCAGTACTTC; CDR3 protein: CSAGTASPYEQYF
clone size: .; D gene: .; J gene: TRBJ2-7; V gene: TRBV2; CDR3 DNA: TGTGCCAGCAGCATCAGGGACTCCGAGCAGTACTTC; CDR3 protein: CASSIRDSEQYF
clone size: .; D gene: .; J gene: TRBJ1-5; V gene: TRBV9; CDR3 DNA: TGTGCCAGCAGCGGAGGAGGCGGCAATCAGCCCCAGCATTTT; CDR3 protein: CASSGGGGNQPQHF
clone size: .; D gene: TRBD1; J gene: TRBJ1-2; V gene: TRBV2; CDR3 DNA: TGTGCCAGCAGGTTACAGGGGGACTATGGCTACACCTTC; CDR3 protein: CASRLQGDYGYTF
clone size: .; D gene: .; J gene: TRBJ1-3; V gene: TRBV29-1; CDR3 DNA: TGCAGCGTTGAACGTCTCTCTGGAAACACCATATATTTT; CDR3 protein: CSVERLSGNTIYF
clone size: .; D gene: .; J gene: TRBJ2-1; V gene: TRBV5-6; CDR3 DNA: TGTGCCAGCAGCCGCGACAGGACCTACAATGAGCAGTTCTTC; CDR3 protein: CASSRDRTYNEQFF
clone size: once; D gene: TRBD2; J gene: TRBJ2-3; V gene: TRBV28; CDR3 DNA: TGTGCCAGCAGTCCGCGACTAGCGGGAGCAGATACGCAGTATTTT; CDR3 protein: CASSPRLAGADTQYF
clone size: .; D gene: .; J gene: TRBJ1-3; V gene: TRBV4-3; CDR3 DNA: TGCGCCAGCAGCGGAACAGGTGACTTCTCTGGAAACACCATATATTTT; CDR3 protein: CASSGTGDFSGNTIYF
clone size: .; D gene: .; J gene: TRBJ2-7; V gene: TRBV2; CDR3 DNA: TGTGCCAGCAGCGATAGCAGCTACGAGCAGTACTTC; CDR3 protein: CASSDSSYEQYF
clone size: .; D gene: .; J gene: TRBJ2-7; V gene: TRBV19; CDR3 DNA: TGTGCCAGTAGCCGAGACCCTCTAGCGTTAGCCCACGAGCAGTACTTC; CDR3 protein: CASSRDPLALAHEQYF
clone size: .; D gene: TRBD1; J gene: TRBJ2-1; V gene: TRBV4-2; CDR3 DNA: TGTGCCAGCAGCCTCTCGGGACAGGGGGCGGGAGAGCAGTTCTTC; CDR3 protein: CASSLSGQGAGEQFF
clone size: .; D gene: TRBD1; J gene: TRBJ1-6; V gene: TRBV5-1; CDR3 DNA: TGCGCCAGCAGGTGGACAGGGGAGAATTCACCCCTCCACTTT; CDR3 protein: CASRWTGENSPLHF
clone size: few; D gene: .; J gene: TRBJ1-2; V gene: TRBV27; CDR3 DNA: TGTGCCAGCAGTTTATCGGCCGGGAATGGCTACACCTTC; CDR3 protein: CASSLSAGNGYTF
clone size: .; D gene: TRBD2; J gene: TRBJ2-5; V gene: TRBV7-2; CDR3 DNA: TGTGCCAGCAGCTTTTCTAGCGGGGTCCAAGAGACCCAGTACTTC; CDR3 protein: CASSFSSGVQETQYF
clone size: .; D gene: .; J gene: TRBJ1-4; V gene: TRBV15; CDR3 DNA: TGTGCCACCAGCAGAGAGCTACAGACTAATGAAAAACTGTTTTTT; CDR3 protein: CATSRELQTNEKLFF
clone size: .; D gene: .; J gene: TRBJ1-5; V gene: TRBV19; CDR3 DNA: TGTGCCAGTACCATCGGACACTTGAGCAATCAGCCCCAGCATTTT; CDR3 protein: CASTIGHLSNQPQHF
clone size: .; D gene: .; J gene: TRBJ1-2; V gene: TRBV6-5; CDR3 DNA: TGTGCCAGCAGTTACGACAGTCTAGGTTTCGGCTACACCTTC; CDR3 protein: CASSYDSLGFGYTF
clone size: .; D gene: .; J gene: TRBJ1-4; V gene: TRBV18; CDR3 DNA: TGTGCCAGCTCACCGACACAGGGAACGGTTGAAAAACTGTTTTTT; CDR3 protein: CASSPTQGTVEKLFF
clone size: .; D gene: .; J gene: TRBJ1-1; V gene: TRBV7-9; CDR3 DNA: TGTGCCAGCAGCTCCCTGCGGACTGAAGCTTTCTTT; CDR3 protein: CASSSLRTEAFF
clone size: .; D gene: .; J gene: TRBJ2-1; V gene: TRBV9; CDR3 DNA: TGTGCCAGCAGCGTAGAGAGGGCCTACAATGAGCAGTTCTTC; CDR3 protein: CASSVERAYNEQFF
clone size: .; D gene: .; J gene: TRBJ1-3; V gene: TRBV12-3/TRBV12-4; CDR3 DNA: TGTGCCAGCAGTCCAGGGGTCGGAAACACCATATATTTT; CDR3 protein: CASSPGVGNTIYF
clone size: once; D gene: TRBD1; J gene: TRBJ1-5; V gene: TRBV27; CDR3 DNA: TGTGCCAGCAGGAGACTCGGGACAGGGACCAGCAATCAGCCCCAGCATTTT; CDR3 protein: CASRRLGTGTSNQPQHF
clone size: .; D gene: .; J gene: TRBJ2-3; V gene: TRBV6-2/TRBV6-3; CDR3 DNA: TGTGCCAGCAGTTACTCGGGGGGAGTAGATACGCAGTATTTT; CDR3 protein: CASSYSGGVDTQYF
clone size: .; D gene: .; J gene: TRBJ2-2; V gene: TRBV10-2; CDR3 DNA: TGCGCCAGCTGCCTAGCGCCGAACACCGGGGAGCTGTTTTTT; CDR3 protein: CASCLAPNTGELFF
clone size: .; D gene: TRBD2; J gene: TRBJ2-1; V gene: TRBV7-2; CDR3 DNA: TGTGCCAGCAGCTTAGGGCTAGCGGCCAACAATGAGCAGTTCTTC; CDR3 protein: CASSLGLAANNEQFF
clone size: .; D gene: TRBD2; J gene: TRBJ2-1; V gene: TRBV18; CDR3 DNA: TGTGCCAGCTCACCACCGGGGTTGAGACTAGCGGGAGGGAATGAGCAGTTCTTC; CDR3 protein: CASSPPGLRLAGGNEQFF
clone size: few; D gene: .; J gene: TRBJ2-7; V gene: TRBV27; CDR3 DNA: TGTGCCAGCAGTTTAGTGGGGCATCCGGACTACGAGCAGTACTTC; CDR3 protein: CASSLVGHPDYEQYF
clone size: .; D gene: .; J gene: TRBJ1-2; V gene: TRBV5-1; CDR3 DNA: TGCGCCAGCAGCTTGGACGCGGGGGGTTATGGCTACACCTTC; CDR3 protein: CASSLDAGGYGYTF
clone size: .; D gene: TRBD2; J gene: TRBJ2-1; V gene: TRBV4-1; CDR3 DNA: TGCGCCAGCAGCCAAGCGAAGGGCGGGAGGGCCGACAATGAGCAGTTCTTC; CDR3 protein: CASSQAKGGRADNEQFF
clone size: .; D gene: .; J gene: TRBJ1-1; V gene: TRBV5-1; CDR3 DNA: TGCGCCAGCAGCGTAAGCACAGGGTCCATGGAAGCTTTCTTT; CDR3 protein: CASSVSTGSMEAFF
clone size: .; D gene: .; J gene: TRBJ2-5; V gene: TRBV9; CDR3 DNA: TGTGCCAGCAGCGTAGGGACTTTTCTTGAGACCCAGTACTTC; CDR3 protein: CASSVGTFLETQYF
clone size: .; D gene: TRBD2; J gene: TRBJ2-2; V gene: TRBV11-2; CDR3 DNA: TGTGCCAGCAGCCCCGGGACTAGCGGGAGATTGAACACCGGGGAGCTGTTTTTT; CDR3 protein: CASSPGTSGRLNTGELFF